This entry lists 19 T cell receptor beta chains sequenced from one sample in a study of response to subunit inactivated influenza vaccine. One entry per CDR3 protein results from TCRdb running MiXCR on the RT-PCR reads. Of about 700,000 distinct CDR3 sequences listed, around 15% are singletons. Specimen: PBMCs from blood, collected about 14 days before vaccination. These receptors all stem from a man over 45 who received an inactivated influenza vaccine.

Only a few counts were recorded for this clonotype. V is TRBV5-5 and J is TRBJ2-1; 8 nucleotides line up with TRBD2. J was trimmed by 1 base and V by 2 bases; bases with no gene match: 5. The germline CDR1 and CDR2 sequences are SGHKS and YYEKEE (reference sequence). The CDR3 has 16 residues. CDR3 residues: CASSLQAGVSYNEQFF. The CDR3, as DNA: TGTGCCAGCAGCTTACAAGCGGGGGTTTCCTACAATGAGCAGTTCTTC.

This rearrangement joins TRBV12-3 or TRBV12-4 to TRBJ2-7; TRBD2 is a possible D gene (5 bases). There are 12 residues in the CDR3. V gave up 7 bases and J gave up 4 bases, with 11 bases separating them. CDR3 protein: CASNKLGYEQYF. The DNA of the CDR3 is TGTGCCAGCAACAAACTAGGGTACGAGCAGTACTTC.

The chain couples TRBV19 to TRBJ1-1; 9 positions agree with TRBD1. Trimming at V came to 1 base and at J to 2 bases, leaving 2 bases not matched to a gene. Germline-derived CDR1 and CDR2 are LNHDA and SQIVND (reference sequence). The CDR3 covers 15 residues. The CDR3: CASSIGTGVNTEAFF. CDR3 nucleotides: TGTGCCAGTAGTATAGGGACAGGGGTAAACACTGAAGCTTTCTTT. The variable domain in full, with the rest retrieved from reference TRBV19 and TRBJ1-1, is DGGITQSPKYLFRKEGQNVTLSCEQNLNHDAMYWYRQDPGQGLRLIYYSQIVNDFQKGDIAEGYSVSREKKESFPLTVTSAQKNPTAFYLCASSIGTGVNTEAFFGQGTRLTVV.

This clonotype was seen ten or more times. V is TRBV19 and J is TRBJ2-2; a weak D match, TRBD2 (6 bases). The germline V gene encodes CDR1 LNHDA and CDR2 SQIVND (reference sequence). Trimming shortened V by 5 bases and J by 5 bases, and 6 bases separated the two germline ends. The CDR3 covers 12 residues. CDR3 nucleotides: TGTGCCAGTAGTGCGGGGACCGGGGAGCTGTTTTTT. This encodes CASSAGTGELFF.

This clonotype was picked up a small number of times. This chain uses TRBV12-3 or TRBV12-4 with TRBJ1-1, with D maybe TRBD1 (6 bases). The CDR3 consists of 16 residues. V lost 1 base and J 3 bases, leaving 15 bases between the germline ends. The CDR3 region is CASSLGTGARYTEAFF. The CDR3 bases are TGTGCCAGCAGTTTAGGAACGGGGGCAAGGTACACTGAAGCTTTCTTT.

V usage is TRBV6-1 and J usage is TRBJ2-5; perhaps TRBD1 as D (5 bases). CDR1 is MNHNS and CDR2 is SASEGT in the germline V gene. V lost 5 bases, J lost 3 bases, and 16 bases lay in between. The CDR3 extends over 15 amino acids. CDR3 nucleotide sequence: TGTGCCAGCAGTCCCCCCGGCAGGGTAAAAGAGACCCAGTACTTC. It codes for CASSPPGRVKETQYF.

This clonotype was detected only a few times. V and J are TRBV4-3 and TRBJ1-5; no firm D call. Trimming took 6 bases from V and 6 from J, leaving 9 bases between them. CDR1 LGHNA and CDR2 YSLEER come from the germline V gene. This CDR3 is 12 amino acids long. The CDR3 region is CASSHESQPQHF. In DNA, the CDR3 is TGCGCCAGCAGTCATGAGAGTCAGCCCCAGCATTTT.

The chain carries TRBV12-3 or TRBV12-4 and TRBJ2-1; tentatively, D is TRBD2 (6 bases). The CDR3 contains 12 residues. V was cut by 7 bases and J by 12 bases, with 16 bases left in between. CDR3 amino acids: CASTLGAGRQFF. CDR3 nucleotide sequence: TGTGCCAGCACGCTAGGTGCGGGAAGGCAGTTCTTC.

This clonotype was picked up many times. V usage is TRBV4-1 and J usage is TRBJ2-2, with 7 bases aligning to TRBD1. This CDR3 is 15 amino acids long. V lost 2 bases to trimming and J lost 6 bases; unmatched junction nucleotides: 6. From germline, CDR1 is MGHRA and CDR2 YSYEKL. CDR3 DNA sequence: TGCGCCAGCAGCCAAAAACAGGGGTGGGCCGGGGAGCTGTTTTTT. Residues: CASSQKQGWAGELFF.

The V and J genes are TRBV27 and TRBJ2-3, with a tentative D call TRBD1 (6 bases). Germline V lookup: CDR1 MNHEY, CDR2 SMNVEV (reference sequence). Trimming took 8 bases from V and 0 from J, leaving 9 bases between them. This CDR3 is 13 amino acids long. CDR3 bases: TGTGCCAGCGCAACAGGGAGCACAGATACGCAGTATTTT. Amino acid sequence: CASATGSTDTQYF.

This clonotype was detected only a few times. As DNA, the CDR3 is TGCAGTGCGCCGATACGGCCCGGGGAGACCCAGTACTTC. Translation gives CSAPIRPGETQYF. The J gene is TRBJ2-5, the V gene TRBV20-1; D gene ambiguous. CDR3 size: 13 residues. CDR1 and CDR2 from the germline V gene are DFQATT and SNEGSKA (reference sequence). Deletions cut 6 bases from V and 5 bases from J, with 16 bases between.

CDR3 region: CAIRGKTGENTEAFF. Here the CDR3 DNA reads TGTGCCATCAGAGGGAAGACAGGGGAGAACACTGAAGCTTTCTTT. The chain carries TRBV10-3 and TRBJ1-1, with 8 bases fitting TRBD1. The trim removed 6 bases at V and 1 base at J, leaving 7 bases unmatched. Germline V gene sequence: CDR1 ENHRY, CDR2 SYGVKD. The CDR3 is 15 amino acids.

For the CDR3, the DNA is TGTGCCAGCAGCCAATACAGGGAAACAGATACGCAGTATTTT. Protein: CASSQYRETDTQYF. This sequence joins TRBV14 and TRBJ2-3; TRBD1 is a possible D gene (6 bases). The V end lost 2 bases, the J end lost 3 bases, and 9 bases lay between the germline ends. The CDR3 has 14 amino acids. Germline CDR1 SGHDN, CDR2 FVKESK.

The chain recombines TRBV27 with TRBJ2-3; 10 bases agree with TRBD2. From germline, CDR1 is MNHEY and CDR2 SMNVEV (reference sequence). CDR3 length: 16 residues. The V and J ends lost 5 bases and 1 base, in that order; junction bases with no gene match: 6. Here the CDR3 reads CASSNPSGGGTDTQYF. CDR3 nucleotides: TGTGCCAGCAGTAACCCTAGCGGGGGTGGCACAGATACGCAGTATTTT.

The rearrangement links TRBV6-5 to TRBJ2-7; 10 bases line up with TRBD2. V shed 2 bases and J 3 bases; nucleotides not matched to a gene: 13. Germline-derived CDR1 and CDR2 are MNHEY and SVGAGI. This CDR3 region has 18 residues. The CDR3: CASSYPAGGPSPFYEQYF. The CDR3, as DNA: TGTGCCAGCAGTTACCCAGCGGGAGGGCCCTCGCCCTTCTACGAGCAGTACTTC.

The chain recombines TRBV28 with TRBJ1-2, with TRBD1 matching 11 bases. The trim removed 3 bases at V and 7 bases at J, leaving 16 bases unmatched. The CDR3 is made up of 18 amino acids. CDR1 and CDR2 from the germline V gene are MDHEN and SYDVKM. The CDR3 region has the DNA TGTGCCAGCAGTTTTTGGGCGGGCCCGAAAGGGACAGGGGGTGGCTACACCTTC. Residues: CASSFWAGPKGTGGGYTF.

This clonotype was seen a handful of times. This chain links TRBV9 with TRBJ2-5; the D gene is possibly TRBD2 (6 bases). CDR3 size: 15 residues. Germline CDR1 reads SGDLS; CDR2 reads YYNGEE. V was shortened by 0 bases and J by 1 base, with 10 bases between the two germline ends. The CDR3 DNA reads as TGTGCCAGCAGCGTAGCGGGAGTCCCCCAAGAGACCCAGTACTTC. Translating it yields CASSVAGVPQETQYF.

This clonotype has only a few counts. J is TRBJ2-4 and V is TRBV18; D not certain. The V end was cut by 2 bases, the J end by 2 bases, with 13 bases between. This CDR3 contains 16 residues. The V gene's germline CDR1 is KGHSH and CDR2 LQKENI. CDR3 sequence (DNA): TGTGCCAGCTCACCAAGCTGGGGTATGTCCAAAAACATTCAGTACTTC. Residues: CASSPSWGMSKNIQYF.

CDR3 loop: CASSLSPGTGGETQYF. The CDR3 DNA is TGTGCCAGCAGCTTGAGTCCCGGGACAGGGGGAGAGACCCAGTACTTC. This sequence joins TRBV7-2 and TRBJ2-5; TRBD1 agrees at 11 bases. Trimming at V came to 3 bases and at J to 4 bases, leaving 7 bases not matched to a gene. The CDR3 covers 16 residues. CDR1 and CDR2 (germline): SGHTA, FQGNSA.